The present entry profiles one TCR beta chain with its context. Antigen specificity is unknown. These data belong to a study of T cells in tuberculosis. About the study: Sequenced TCRs come from CD1B-GMM tetramer-binding T cells. Study results and limitations: Active tuberculosis alpha repertoires lay closer to GMM-specific TCRs than controls'. The TCR-beta difference was not significant; alpha differences partly reflected length.

Produced via immunoSEQ multiplex PCR; TCRdb's table is partial and in-frame only. Seen here are 38,000 or so clones, about 95% observed once, and the top ten hold roughly 3.6%. On average around 100,000 T cells per donor were immunosequenced. This CDR3 spans 15 amino acids. The V gene's germline CDR1 is MNHEY and CDR2 SVGAGI. V lost 6 bases to trimming and J lost 4 bases; unmatched junction nucleotides: 10. The sequence was collected from a donor aged 5 to 30 with latent tuberculosis or without tuberculosis infection. The V and J genes are TRBV6-5 and TRBJ2-5; 8 nucleotides align to TRBD2. The sample consisted of PBMCs. The CDR3 sequence is CASRKLGGGRETQYF. The CDR3 DNA sequence: TGTGCCAGCAGAAAACTCGGGGGGGGGAGAGAGACCCAGTACTTC.